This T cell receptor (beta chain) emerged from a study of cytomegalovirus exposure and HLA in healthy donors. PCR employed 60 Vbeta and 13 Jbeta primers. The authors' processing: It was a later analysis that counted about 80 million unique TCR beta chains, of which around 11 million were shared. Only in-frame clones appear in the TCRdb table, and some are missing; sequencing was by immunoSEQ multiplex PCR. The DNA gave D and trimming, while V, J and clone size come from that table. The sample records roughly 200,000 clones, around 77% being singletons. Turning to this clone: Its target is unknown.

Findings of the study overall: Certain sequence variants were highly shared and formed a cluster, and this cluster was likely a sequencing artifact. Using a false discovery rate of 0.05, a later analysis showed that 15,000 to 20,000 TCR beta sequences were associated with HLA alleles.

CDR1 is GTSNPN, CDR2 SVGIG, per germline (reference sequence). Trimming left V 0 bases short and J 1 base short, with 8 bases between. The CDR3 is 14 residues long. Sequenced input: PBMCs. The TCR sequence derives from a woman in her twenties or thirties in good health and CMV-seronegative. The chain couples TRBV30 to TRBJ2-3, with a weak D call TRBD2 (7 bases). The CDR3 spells CAWSVGGGTDTQYF. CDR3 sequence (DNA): TGTGCCTGGAGTGTAGGGGGGGGCACAGATACGCAGTATTTT.